This TCR beta chain was profiled in a study of cytomegalovirus exposure and HLA in healthy donors. This CDR3 spans 16 amino acids. Trimming pared 0 bases from V and 6 bases from J, leaving 14 bases between. Germline V CDR1 and CDR2: LNHNV, YYDKDF (reference sequence). PCR amplification relied on 60 Vbeta primers (plus 13 Jbeta primers). The data were produced by immunoSEQ multiplex PCR, yet TCRdb's version contains in-frame clones alone and is incomplete. The table shows tens of thousands of clones, with 84% occurring only once. The V call is TRBV15, the J call TRBJ2-2; the D gene is possibly TRBD2 (5 bases). This receptor was taken from a woman between 18 and 29 years old in good health and CMV-seropositive. Material for sequencing was PBMCs. CDR3 nucleotide sequence: TGTGCCACCAGCAGAGAAGTCCGGGTCGGGGCCGGGGAGCTGTTTTTT. Its protein product is CATSREVRVGAGELFF.